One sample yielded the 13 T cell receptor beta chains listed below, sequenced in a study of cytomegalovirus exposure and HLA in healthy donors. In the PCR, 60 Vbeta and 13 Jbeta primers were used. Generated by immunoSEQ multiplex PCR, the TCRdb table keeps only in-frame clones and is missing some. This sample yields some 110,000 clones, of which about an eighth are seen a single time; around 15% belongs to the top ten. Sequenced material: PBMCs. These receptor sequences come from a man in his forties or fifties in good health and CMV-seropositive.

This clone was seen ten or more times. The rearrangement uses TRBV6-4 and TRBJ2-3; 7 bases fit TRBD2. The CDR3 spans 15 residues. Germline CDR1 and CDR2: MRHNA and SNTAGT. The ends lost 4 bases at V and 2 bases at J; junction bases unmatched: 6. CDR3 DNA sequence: TGTGCCAGCAGTGTCAGTAGCGGGCACACAGATACGCAGTATTTT. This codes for CASSVSSGHTDTQYF.

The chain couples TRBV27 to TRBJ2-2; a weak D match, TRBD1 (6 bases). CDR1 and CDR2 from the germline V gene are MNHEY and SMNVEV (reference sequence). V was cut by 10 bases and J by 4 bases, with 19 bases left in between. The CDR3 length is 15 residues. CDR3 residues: CATCRGTTTTGELFF. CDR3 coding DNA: TGTGCCACCTGCCGTGGGACAACTACCACCGGGGAGCTGTTTTTT.

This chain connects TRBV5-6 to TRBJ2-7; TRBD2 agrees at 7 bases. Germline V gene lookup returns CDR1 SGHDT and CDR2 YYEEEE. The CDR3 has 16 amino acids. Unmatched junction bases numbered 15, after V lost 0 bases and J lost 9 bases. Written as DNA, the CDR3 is TGTGCCAGCAGCTTGGGAGGTTTGGGGGAGGGCCAGGGGCAGTACTTC. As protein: CASSLGGLGEGQGQYF.

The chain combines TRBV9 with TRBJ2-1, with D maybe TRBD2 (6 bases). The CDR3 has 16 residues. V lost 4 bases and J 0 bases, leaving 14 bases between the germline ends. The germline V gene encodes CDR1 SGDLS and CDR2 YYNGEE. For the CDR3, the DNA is TGTGCCAGCAGCTCAGGCGGGACCCGCTCCTACAATGAGCAGTTCTTC. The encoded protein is CASSSGGTRSYNEQFF. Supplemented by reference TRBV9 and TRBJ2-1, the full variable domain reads DSGVTQTPKHLITATGQRVTLRCSPRSGDLSVYWYQQSLDQGLQFLIQYYNGEERAKGNILERFSAQQFPDLHSELNLSSLELGDSALYFCASSSGGTRSYNEQFFGPGTRLTVL.

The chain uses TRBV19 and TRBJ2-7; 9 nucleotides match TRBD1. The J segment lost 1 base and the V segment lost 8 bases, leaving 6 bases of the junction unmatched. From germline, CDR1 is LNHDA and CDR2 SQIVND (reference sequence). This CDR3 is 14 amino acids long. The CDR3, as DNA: TGTGCCAGTCAAAGGACAGGGGAGTCCTACGAGCAGTACTTC. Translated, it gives CASQRTGESYEQYF.

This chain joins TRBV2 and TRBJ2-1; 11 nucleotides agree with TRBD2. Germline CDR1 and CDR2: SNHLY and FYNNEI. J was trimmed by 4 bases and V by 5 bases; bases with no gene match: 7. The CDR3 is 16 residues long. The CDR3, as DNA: TGTGCCAGCAGTCCTCGGACTAGCGGGTCTTACAATGAGCAGTTCTTC. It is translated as CASSPRTSGSYNEQFF. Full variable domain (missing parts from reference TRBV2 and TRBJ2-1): EPEVTQTPSHQVTQMGQEVILRCVPISNHLYFYWYRQILGQKVEFLVSFYNNEISEKSEIFDDQFSVERPDGSNFTLKIRSTKLEDSAMYFCASSPRTSGSYNEQFFGPGTRLTVL.

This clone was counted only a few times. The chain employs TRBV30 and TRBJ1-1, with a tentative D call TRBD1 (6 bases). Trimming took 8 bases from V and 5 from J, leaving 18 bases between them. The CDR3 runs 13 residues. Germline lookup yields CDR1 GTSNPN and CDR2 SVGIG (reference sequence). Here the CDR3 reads CAGSPGTPTEAFF. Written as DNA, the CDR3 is TGTGCCGGAAGTCCCGGGACACCGACTGAAGCTTTCTTT.

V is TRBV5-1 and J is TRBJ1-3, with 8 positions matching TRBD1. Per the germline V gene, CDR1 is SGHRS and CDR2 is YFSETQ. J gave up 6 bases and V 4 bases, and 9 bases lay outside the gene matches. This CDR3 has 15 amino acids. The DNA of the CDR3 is TGCGCCAGCAGCCTAATGGGACAGGCGGAAAACACCATATATTTT. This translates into CASSLMGQAENTIYF.

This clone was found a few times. CDR3 DNA: TGTGCCTCCGGGACTAGCGGTTACAATGAGCAGTTCTTC. Translation: CASGTSGYNEQFF. V usage is TRBV6-6 and J usage is TRBJ2-1; 11 nucleotides agree with TRBD2. The CDR3 length is 13 residues. Germline trimming cut 11 bases from V and 4 bases from J; bases unmatched to any gene: 4. Per germline, CDR1 MNHNY and CDR2 SVGAGI (reference sequence).

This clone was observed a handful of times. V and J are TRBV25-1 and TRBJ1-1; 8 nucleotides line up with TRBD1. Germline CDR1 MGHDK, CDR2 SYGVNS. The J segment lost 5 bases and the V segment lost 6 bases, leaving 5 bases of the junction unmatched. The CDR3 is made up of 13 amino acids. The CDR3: CASRQGAVTEAFF. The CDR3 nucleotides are TGTGCCAGCAGGCAGGGGGCCGTGACTGAAGCTTTCTTT.

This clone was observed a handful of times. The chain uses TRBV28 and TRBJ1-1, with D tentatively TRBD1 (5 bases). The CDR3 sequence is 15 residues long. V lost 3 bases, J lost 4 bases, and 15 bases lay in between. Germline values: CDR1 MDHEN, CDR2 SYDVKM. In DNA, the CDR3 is TGTGCCAGCAGTTTGGGGGGGTTGGAGGGCACTGAAGCTTTCTTT. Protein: CASSLGGLEGTEAFF.

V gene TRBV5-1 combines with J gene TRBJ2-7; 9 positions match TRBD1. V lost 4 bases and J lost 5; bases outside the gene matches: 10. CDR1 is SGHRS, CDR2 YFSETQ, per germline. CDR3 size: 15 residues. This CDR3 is CASSLGGTGSHEQYF. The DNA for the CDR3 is TGCGCCAGCAGCCTCGGAGGGACAGGGTCCCACGAGCAGTACTTC.

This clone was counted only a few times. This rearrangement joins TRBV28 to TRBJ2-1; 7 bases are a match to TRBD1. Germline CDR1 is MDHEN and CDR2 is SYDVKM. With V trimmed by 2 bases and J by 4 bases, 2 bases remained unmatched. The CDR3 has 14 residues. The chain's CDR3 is CASSLTGQYNEQFF. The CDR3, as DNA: TGTGCCAGCAGTTTAACGGGACAGTACAATGAGCAGTTCTTC.